Below are 25 T cell receptor beta chains sequenced from a single sample in a study of T cells in women clearing cervical HPV infection (dated by TCRdb to the late 2010s). Library prep was done by the immunoSEQ multiplex PCR assay. What TCRdb holds here is the immuneACCESS table cut down to in-frame rearrangements. Part of the clones is not present; checked against another copy, under half of the missing clones reflect an unresolved V gene, and the others are unexplained. The sample's own table lists tens of thousands of clones. The ten largest clones capture 1.4% of the sample. The specimen was blood buffy coat. The receptor source for this set is a woman aged 18-69 years with a cervical HPV16 infection that either progressed to CIN3+ or cleared (not recorded which).

To note about this clone: Read coverage stops 3 residues before the CDR3 terminus; the germline J gene supplies the remainder. The rearrangement links TRBV7-9 to TRBJ2-1, with 9 bases aligning to TRBD1. CDR1 is SEHNR and CDR2 is FQNEAQ in the germline V gene (reference sequence). The trim removed 5 bases at V and 5 bases at J, leaving 4 bases unmatched. The CDR3 consists of 14 residues. This chain's CDR3 is CASSRGQGNNEQFF. CDR3 DNA (partial): TGTGCCAGCAGCAGGGGACAGGGCAACAATGAG.

Remarks on this clone: The read halts 3 residues ahead of the CDR3 end, with the missing end drawn from the germline J gene. The chain uses TRBV20-1 and TRBJ1-5; D possibly corresponds to TRBD1 (5 bases). Trimming removed 0 bases from V and 5 bases from J, with 14 bases in between. The CDR3 is 15 residues long. CDR1 and CDR2 from the germline V gene are DFQATT and SNEGSKA (reference sequence). Incomplete CDR3 DNA: TGCAGTGCTAGAGAAAGGGGAGGGGAGCATCAGCCC. Translation gives CSARERGGEHQP. The CDR3 in its entirety is CSARERGGEHQPQHF.

As for this clone: The read finishes 3 residues shy of the CDR3 end, and the germline J gene is used to complete it. The chain employs TRBV20-1 and TRBJ2-2; 7 positions match TRBD1. Germline-derived CDR1 and CDR2 are DFQATT and SNEGSKA (reference sequence). The J segment lost 6 bases and the V segment lost 6 bases, leaving 7 bases of the junction unmatched. This CDR3 is built from 13 residues. CDR3 residues: CSAQQGSAGELFF. The sequenced part of the CDR3 DNA is TGCAGTGCCCAACAGGGGAGTGCCGGGGAG.

To note about this clone: The CDR3 end lies 3 residues beyond the end of the read and is filled in from the germline J gene. The chain has TRBV2 and TRBJ1-2; D not resolved. Germline V CDR1 and CDR2: SNHLY, FYNNEI. The CDR3 is 11 residues long. CDR3 DNA, as far as it was read: TGTGCCAGCATTGGAGGGTACGGC. This gives the protein CASIGGYG. The entire CDR3 protein reads CASIGGYGYTF.

Details on this clone: The read falls 3 residues short of the CDR3 end, and the missing part is taken from the germline J gene. The V and J genes are TRBV6-1 and TRBJ1-1; no definite D call. V was shortened by 4 bases and J by 7 bases, with 13 bases between the two germline ends. Germline values: CDR1 MNHNS, CDR2 SASEGT. The CDR3 sequence is 13 residues long. The sequenced part of the CDR3 DNA is TGTGCCAGCAGTGGCAGTTTGCAGCGTGAA. Translation: CASSGSLQRE. The full CDR3 is CASSGSLQREAFF.

Turning to this clone: The CDR3 is cut off 3 residues early in the read; its end comes from the germline J gene. This chain uses TRBV20-1 with TRBJ1-5; D call uncertain. Trimming pared 0 bases from V and 5 bases from J, leaving 8 bases between. Germline assignment: CDR1 DFQATT and CDR2 SNEGSKA (reference sequence). The CDR3 has 13 amino acids. The CDR3 is CSARDFGDQPQHF. CDR3 DNA (partial): TGCAGTGCTAGAGATTTCGGGGATCAGCCC.

For this clone: The read terminates 3 residues before the CDR3 end, so the remaining end is supplied by the germline J gene. The chain recombines TRBV6-2 or TRBV6-3 with TRBJ1-2; possible D gene TRBD1, 5 bases. This CDR3 has 13 residues. Germline CDR1 and CDR2: MNHEY and SVGEGT. V lost 7 bases and J lost 6, with 15 bases in between. CDR3 loop: CASTPGGRHGYTF. Partial CDR3 DNA: TGTGCCAGCACCCCGGGGGGGAGACATGGC.

CDR3 protein: CASSAQGSENTEAFF. The CDR3 bases that were read are TGCGCCAGCAGCGCACAGGGGTCTGAGAACACTGAA. This chain links TRBV5-1 with TRBJ1-1, with 7 bases identical to TRBD1. The CDR3 end lies 3 residues beyond the end of the read and is filled in from the germline J gene. This CDR3 is built from 15 residues. CDR1 and CDR2 from the germline V gene are SGHRS and YFSETQ. V trimming: 4 bases; J trimming: 1 base; junction bases outside the gene matches: 7. Full variable domain (missing parts from reference TRBV5-1 and TRBJ1-1): KAGVTQTPRYLIKTRGQQVTLSCSPISGHRSVSWYQQTPGQGLQFLFEYFSETQRNKGNFPGRFSGRQFSNSRSEMNVSTLELGDSALYLCASSAQGSENTEAFFGQGTRLTVV.

Worth noting for this clone: The CDR3 goes on 3 residues after the read ends, and that part is filled in from the germline J gene. The rearrangement uses TRBV19 and TRBJ1-2, with D maybe TRBD1 (6 bases). CDR3 length: 13 amino acids. Looked up from germline, CDR1 is LNHDA and CDR2 is SQIVND (reference sequence). The sequenced CDR3 bases are TGTGCCAGTAGTCCTCGGCCTGACAGGGGC. Amino acids: CASSPRPDRG. The whole CDR3 region reads CASSPRPDRGYTF.

In the case of this clone: Read coverage stops 3 residues before the CDR3 terminus; the germline J gene supplies the remainder. The chain couples TRBV19 to TRBJ1-5; TRBD1 matches at 8 bases. The germline V gene has CDR1 LNHDA and CDR2 SQIVND (reference sequence). This CDR3 has 15 residues. V lost 5 bases to trimming and J lost 0 bases; unmatched junction nucleotides: 3. The CDR3 region is CASSVTGGSNQPQHF. The CDR3 DNA, read in part, is TGTGCCAGTAGTGTCACAGGGGGTAGCAATCAGCCC.

A remark on this clone: The read ends 3 residues before the CDR3 terminus; that terminus is restored from the germline J gene. This rearrangement joins TRBV7-6 to TRBJ2-6; unclear D gene. CDR1 is SGHVS, CDR2 FNYEAQ, per germline. V lost 5 bases, J lost 0 bases, and 8 bases lay in between. CDR3 size: 15 residues. The sequenced part of the CDR3 DNA is TGTGCCAGCAGCCCAGGCCGCTCTGGGGCCAACGTC. Its translation: CASSPGRSGANV. The CDR3 reads in full as CASSPGRSGANVLTF.

Comment on this clone: The read stops 3 residues short of the end of the CDR3; the missing end is completed from the germline J gene. This sequence joins TRBV18 and TRBJ2-3, with 12 bases matching TRBD2. V was clipped by 3 bases and J by 0 bases; unmatched bases: 10. Per the germline V gene, CDR1 is KGHSH and CDR2 is LQKENI. The CDR3 contains 19 residues. CDR3 DNA (partial): TGTGCCAGCTCACCCCCGGGACTAGCGGGCGCTACTAGCACAGATACG. Its protein is CASSPPGLAGATSTDT. The whole CDR3 reads CASSPPGLAGATSTDTQYF.

Of note for this clone: Sequencing ends 3 residues short of the CDR3 end; the germline J gene provides the rest. The chain employs TRBV18 and TRBJ2-7; TRBD2 aligns across 7 bases. Germline V gene sequence: CDR1 KGHSH, CDR2 LQKENI. Trimming removed 3 bases from V and 0 bases from J; junction bases left unmatched: 8. This CDR3 contains 16 residues. CDR3 DNA, as far as it was read: TGTGCCAGCTCACCGGCCCTAGCGGCCAGCTCCTACGAG. This translates into CASSPALAASSYE. Given in full, the CDR3 is CASSPALAASSYEQYF.

Of note for this clone: The sequenced fragment ends 3 residues before the CDR3 boundary, so the rest is inferred from the germline J gene. The chain is built from TRBV7-2 and TRBJ2-1, with 14 bases fitting TRBD2. The CDR3 length is 15 residues. Per germline, CDR1 SGHTA and CDR2 FQGNSA. Losses at the gene ends were 4 bases for V and 9 bases for J; bases not matched to a gene: 5. CDR3 sequence: CASSSTSGRGSEQFF. CDR3 bases read: TGTGCCAGCAGCTCGACTAGCGGGAGGGGGAGTGAG.

With regard to this clone: The read comes to an end 3 residues before the CDR3 does, leaving the germline J gene to fill in the end. The V and J genes are TRBV7-3 and TRBJ2-1, with D perhaps being TRBD1 or TRBD2 (5 bases each). Germline CDR1 SGHTA, CDR2 FQGTGA. The CDR3 loop spans 14 amino acids. The V end was cut by 2 bases, the J end by 6 bases, with 11 bases between. The DNA read from the CDR3 is TGTGCCAGCAGCTTAGGAGGCAGGGCCAATGAG. Translating gives CASSLGGRANE. From start to end, the CDR3 is CASSLGGRANEQFF.

Details on this clone: With the read ending 3 residues before the CDR3 end, the germline J gene is used to fill in that end. The chain carries TRBV5-1 and TRBJ1-3; 10 bases match TRBD1. There are 13 residues in the CDR3. Germline lookup yields CDR1 SGHRS and CDR2 YFSETQ. The V gene end was trimmed by 6 bases and the J gene end by 4 bases; junction bases not matched to a gene: 1. CDR3 bases read: TGCGCCAGCACGACAGGGGGCGGAAACACC. It codes for CASTTGGGNT. The full CDR3 protein is CASTTGGGNTIYF.

As regards this clone: Read coverage stops 3 residues before the CDR3 terminus; the germline J gene supplies the remainder. This chain uses TRBV18 with TRBJ2-2; D perhaps matches TRBD2 (6 bases). In germline, CDR1 is KGHSH, CDR2 LQKENI. The CDR3 runs to 15 residues. The V end lost 6 bases, the J end lost 4 bases, and 15 bases lay between the germline ends. CDR3 bases read: TGTGCCAGCTCTCCGAACCTGGGGGGCACCGGGGAG. The encoded protein is CASSPNLGGTGE. From start to end, the CDR3 is CASSPNLGGTGELFF.

Comments on this clone: The read halts 3 residues ahead of the CDR3 end, with the missing end drawn from the germline J gene. The gene calls are TRBV7-9 and TRBJ2-3; a weak D match, TRBD2 (7 bases). CDR3 length: 15 amino acids. The germline gives CDR1 SEHNR, CDR2 FQNEAQ (reference sequence). The chain's CDR3 is CASSTLGGPQETQYF. The covered CDR3 bases are TGTGCCAGCAGCACACTGGGGGGGCCCCAAGAGACG.

Comments on this clone: Read data end 3 residues before the CDR3 end; the end is taken from the germline J gene. The V gene is TRBV18, the J gene TRBJ2-2; 12 nucleotides align to TRBD2. CDR1 is KGHSH and CDR2 is LQKENI in the germline V gene. Germline trimming cut 3 bases from V and 4 bases from J; bases unmatched to any gene: 3. CDR3 length: 16 residues. The covered CDR3 bases are TGTGCCAGCTCACCTGGACTAGCGGGACTCACCGGGGAG. Its translation is CASSPGLAGLTGE. The entire CDR3 reads CASSPGLAGLTGELFF.

With respect to this clone: With the read ending 3 residues before the CDR3 end, the germline J gene is used to fill in that end. The chain links TRBV6-7 to TRBJ2-3; TRBD1 matches at 9 bases. TRBV6-7 is an open reading frame, and its role is uncertain. The CDR3 is 14 residues long. Trimming at V came to 7 bases and at J to 5 bases, leaving 7 bases not matched to a gene. CDR3 DNA, as far as it was read: TGTGCCAGCAATATGGGACAGGGCGGAGATACG. Translating gives CASNMGQGGDT. The complete CDR3 reads CASNMGQGGDTQYF.

Comments on this clone: The read is 3 residues too short to cover the CDR3 end, so that end is filled in from the germline J gene. The gene calls are TRBV20-1 and TRBJ1-1, with 7 positions matching TRBD1. Germline CDR1 DFQATT, CDR2 SNEGSKA (reference sequence). This CDR3 contains 12 residues. J was trimmed by 1 base and V by 7 bases; bases with no gene match: 3. The covered CDR3 bases are TGCAGTGGAGGGACAGAGAACACTGAA. Amino acid sequence: CSGGTENTE. In full, the CDR3 reads CSGGTENTEAFF.

Concerning this clone: The read terminates 3 residues ahead of where the CDR3 ends, so the germline J gene completes it. The chain employs TRBV5-1 and TRBJ1-3, with 7 bases identical to TRBD1. Trimming took 4 bases from V and 2 from J; bases not matched to a gene: 3. There are 14 residues in the CDR3. The germline V gene has CDR1 SGHRS and CDR2 YFSETQ. CDR3 DNA, as far as it was read: TGCGCCAGCAGCCTGACAGGGACTGGAAACACC. Its protein is CASSLTGTGNT. The full CDR3 protein is CASSLTGTGNTIYF.

Points on this clone: The read ends 3 residues before the CDR3 terminus; that terminus is restored from the germline J gene. The chain links TRBV2 to TRBJ2-7; D is unclear. The CDR3 sequence is 11 residues long. The V and J ends lost 7 bases and 4 bases respectively, with 8 bases between them. Germline CDR1 and CDR2: SNHLY and FYNNEI. CDR3 in amino acids: CASKISYEQYF. The sequenced part of the CDR3 DNA is TGTGCCAGCAAAATCAGTTACGAG.

Regarding this clone: The CDR3 end falls 3 residues outside the read, so it is completed with the germline J gene. This chain joins TRBV10-3 and TRBJ1-4; D perhaps matches TRBD1 (5 bases). This CDR3 has 13 amino acids. CDR1 is ENHRY and CDR2 is SYGVKD in the germline V gene. Trimming pared 9 bases from V and 7 bases from J, leaving 15 bases between. CDR3 region: CAIRRGIGEKLFF. The covered CDR3 bases are TGTGCCATACGACGGGGGATCGGTGAAAAA.

The CDR3 bases that were read are TGTGCCAGCAGTGAACATGGACAGGGGCAACAGCCC. Its translation is CASSEHGQGQQP. In full, the CDR3 is CASSEHGQGQQPQHF. This sequence joins TRBV6-1 and TRBJ1-5, with TRBD1 matching 9 bases. The read halts 3 residues ahead of the CDR3 end, with the missing end drawn from the germline J gene. Trimming took 2 bases from V and 7 from J; bases not matched to a gene: 6. There are 15 residues in the CDR3. Germline values: CDR1 MNHNS, CDR2 SASEGT.